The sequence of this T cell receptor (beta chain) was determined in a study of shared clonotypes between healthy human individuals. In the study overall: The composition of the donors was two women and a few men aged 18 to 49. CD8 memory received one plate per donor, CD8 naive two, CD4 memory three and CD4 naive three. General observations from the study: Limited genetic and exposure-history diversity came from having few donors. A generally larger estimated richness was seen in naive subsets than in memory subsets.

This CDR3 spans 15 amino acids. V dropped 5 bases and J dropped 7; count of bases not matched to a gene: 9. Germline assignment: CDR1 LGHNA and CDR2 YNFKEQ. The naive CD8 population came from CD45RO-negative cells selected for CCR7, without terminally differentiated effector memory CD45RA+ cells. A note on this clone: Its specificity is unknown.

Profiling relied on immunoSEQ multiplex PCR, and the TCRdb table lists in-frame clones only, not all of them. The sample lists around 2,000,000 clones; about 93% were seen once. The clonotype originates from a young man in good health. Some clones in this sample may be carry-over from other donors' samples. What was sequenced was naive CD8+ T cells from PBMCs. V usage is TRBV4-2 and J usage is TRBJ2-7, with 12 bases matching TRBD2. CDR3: CASSDRLAGDTEQYF. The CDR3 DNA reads TGTGCCAGCAGCGACCGACTAGCGGGAGATACGGAGCAGTACTTC.